This T cell receptor beta chain was recovered during a study of T-cell reconstitution after alpha-beta-depleted transplantation in children. The germline V gene encodes CDR1 MGHDK and CDR2 SYGVNS. This CDR3 comprises 17 residues. V dropped 0 bases and J dropped 4; count of bases not matched to a gene: 10. Study-wide results and caveats: T-cell numbers and diversity one year post-transplant derived largely from freshly generated T cells. Surviving recipient cells, namely T cells and thymic progenitors, were the source of high day-60 TCRbeta diversity in some patients. Expanded graft clones numbering several hundred reportedly gave rise to alpha-beta T cells about two months after transplant.

Unique molecular identifiers were built into the TCRbeta library. A single record per CDR3 protein comes from TCRdb applying MiXCR to the PCR reads. This table holds approximately 200,000 distinct CDR3 sequences, 6.3% found once. This clonotype was seen at least ten times. Its antigen is as yet unknown. The source was PBMCs, collected before TCRalphabeta/CD19-depleted stem cell transplant. The clonotype was recovered from a girl under three years old with combined immunodeficiency, due to receive a stem cell transplant. The V call is TRBV25-1, the J call TRBJ1-1, with 8 bases that match TRBD1. The CDR3, as DNA: TGTGCCAGCAGTGAATATTTTGCAGGGGGCGCGGCCACTGAAGCTTTCTTT. Amino acids: CASSEYFAGGAATEAFF.